This T cell receptor (beta chain) is from a study of beta chain features in type 1 diabetes. Of note for this clone: Its target is unknown.

Whole-study findings and limits: TCRB CDR3 length was moderately but significantly reduced in all four CD4+ subsets of Type 1 diabetes patients. There was a possibility that cDNA sequencing over-represented cells with high TCR expression.

cDNA synthesis used the whole RNA isolate, giving expressed TCRB sequences. Profiling relied on immunoSEQ multiplex PCR, and the TCRdb table lists in-frame clones only, not all of them. Here the sample spans 300,000 to 350,000 clones, roughly 12% being singletons. Germline CDR1 SGDLS, CDR2 YYNGEE. The CDR3 length is 14 residues. Trimming pared 4 bases from V and 7 bases from J, leaving 15 bases between. This TCR was recovered from a woman under 30 with type 1 diabetes. The source material was naive CD4+ T cells from blood. The V and J genes are TRBV9 and TRBJ1-5; a weak D match, TRBD1 (5 bases). The CDR3 coding sequence is TGTGCCAGCAGCAGGGTACAGGATGGGCAGCCCCAGCATTTT. It specifies CASSRVQDGQPQHF.